This TCR beta chain was captured by sequencing in a study of shared clonotypes between healthy human individuals. Study-level results: Clonotype sharing among the donors was expected to vary with sequencing depth.

This clone was detected once. Its antigen is undetermined. Sequencing used immunoSEQ multiplex PCR; TCRdb keeps in-frame clones, though not all of them. The repertoire holds hundreds of thousands of clones, with about four fifths as singletons. The receptor was derived from a woman in her thirties or forties in good health. Some clones in this sample may be carry-over from other donors' samples. Sequenced: PBMCs.

The CDR3 protein is CASSPIVTDTQYF. CDR3 coding DNA: TGTGCCAGCTCACCAATTGTTACAGATACGCAGTATTTT. V and J are TRBV18 and TRBJ2-3, with D unclear. Germline lookup yields CDR1 KGHSH and CDR2 LQKENI. This CDR3 has 13 residues. The V end was cut by 2 bases, the J end by 3 bases, with 6 bases between. Full variable domain (missing parts from reference TRBV18 and TRBJ2-3): NAGVMQNPRHLVRRRGQEARLRCSPMKGHSHVYWYRQLPEEGLKFMVYLQKENIIDESGMPKERFSAEFPKEGPSILRIQQVVRGDSAAYFCASSPIVTDTQYFGPGTRLTVL.